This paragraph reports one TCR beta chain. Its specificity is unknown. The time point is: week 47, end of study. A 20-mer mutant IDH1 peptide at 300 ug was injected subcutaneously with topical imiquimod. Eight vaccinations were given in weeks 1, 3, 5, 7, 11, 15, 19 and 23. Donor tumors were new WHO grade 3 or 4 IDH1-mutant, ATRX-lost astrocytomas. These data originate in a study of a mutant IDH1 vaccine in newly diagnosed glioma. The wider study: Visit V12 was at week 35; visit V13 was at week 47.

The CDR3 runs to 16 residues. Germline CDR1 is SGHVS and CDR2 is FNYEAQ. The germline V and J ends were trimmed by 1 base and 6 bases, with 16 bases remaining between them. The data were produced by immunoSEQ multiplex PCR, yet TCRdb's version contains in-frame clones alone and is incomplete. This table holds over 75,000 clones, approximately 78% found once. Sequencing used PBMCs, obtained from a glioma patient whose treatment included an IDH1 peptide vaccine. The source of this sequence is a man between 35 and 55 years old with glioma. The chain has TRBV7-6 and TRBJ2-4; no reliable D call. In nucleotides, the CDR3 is TGTGCCAGCAGCTTAGTCTTTTGTGCTTGTAGAAACATTCAGTACTTC. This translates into CASSLVFCACRNIQYF.